The 24 T cell receptor beta chains below come from one sample, sequenced in a study of blood T cell repertoires in COVID-19. Sequencing used immunoSEQ multiplex PCR; TCRdb keeps in-frame clones, though not all of them. The sample has about 40,000 clones; about four fifths are singletons. The sample was peripheral blood. Every receptor here comes from an older woman with acute or convalescent COVID-19.

V and J are TRBV6-6 and TRBJ2-3; 12 positions agree with TRBD2. The V gene end was trimmed by 7 bases and the J gene end by 10 bases; junction bases not matched to a gene: 18. Looked up from germline, CDR1 is MNHNY and CDR2 is SVGAGI (reference sequence). This CDR3 region has 17 residues. The DNA of the CDR3 is TGTGCCAGCATTCGACTAGCGGGGGCGACTCACCGCGTTCCGCAGTATTTT. As protein: CASIRLAGATHRVPQYF.

In its sample, this clone was seen once. The rearrangement uses TRBV4-2 and TRBJ1-1; D gene uncertain. CDR3 length: 15 amino acids. Trimming took 4 bases from V and 0 from J, leaving 12 bases between them. CDR1 LGHNA and CDR2 YNFKEQ come from the germline V gene. For the CDR3, the DNA is TGTGCCAGCAGCCCCGAGGGCAGTCTGAACACTGAAGCTTTCTTT. Translation: CASSPEGSLNTEAFF.

CDR3 DNA: TGCAGTGCTAGTGGGCGGGAGGGTTCCTACAATGAGCAGTTCTTC. The encoded protein is CSASGREGSYNEQFF. The chain uses TRBV20-1 and TRBJ2-1; 9 positions agree with TRBD2. The germline V gene has CDR1 DFQATT and CDR2 SNEGSKA (reference sequence). The CDR3 is 15 residues long. The V gene end was trimmed by 3 bases and the J gene end by 1 base; junction bases not matched to a gene: 4.

The chain joins TRBV28 to TRBJ2-3; no firm D call. Germline assignment: CDR1 MDHEN and CDR2 SYDVKM. The ends were cut back, 9 bases at V and 2 bases at J, with 9 bases in the middle. The length of the CDR3 is 12 residues. The CDR3 reads CASDDSTDTQYF. The CDR3 nucleotides read TGTGCCAGTGACGACTCCACAGATACGCAGTATTTT.

The V call is TRBV5-1, the J call TRBJ2-5, with 10 bases identical to TRBD2. The CDR3 totals 13 residues. V lost 4 bases to trimming and J lost 5 bases; unmatched junction nucleotides: 2. Germline assignment: CDR1 SGHRS and CDR2 YFSETQ. CDR3 region: CASSVLAGETQYF. DNA for the CDR3: TGCGCCAGCAGCGTACTAGCGGGGGAGACCCAGTACTTC.

V and J are TRBV7-9 and TRBJ2-7; 8 bases line up with TRBD2. The CDR3 length is 13 residues. The ends lost 4 bases at V and 4 bases at J; junction bases unmatched: 3. Germline CDR1 and CDR2: SEHNR and FQNEAQ (reference sequence). CDR3 coding DNA: TGTGCCAGCAGCTCAACGGGAGGGTACGAGCAGTACTTC. It specifies CASSSTGGYEQYF. Full variable domain (missing parts from reference TRBV7-9 and TRBJ2-7): DTGVSQNPRHKITKRGQNVTFRCDPISEHNRLYWYRQTLGQGPEFLTYFQNEAQLEKSRLLSDRFSAERPKGSFSTLEIQRTEQGDSAMYLCASSSTGGYEQYFGPGTRLTVT.

This clone occurred a few times. The rearrangement joins TRBV19 to TRBJ1-3; the D gene is possibly TRBD1 (6 bases). The germline V gene encodes CDR1 LNHDA and CDR2 SQIVND (reference sequence). The CDR3 spans 16 residues. The V end lost 5 bases, the J end lost 1 base, and 15 bases lay between the germline ends. CDR3 protein: CASSLSFTGSGNTIYF. CDR3 coding DNA: TGTGCCAGTAGTCTGTCGTTTACAGGGTCTGGAAACACCATATATTTT.

This chain connects TRBV7-2 to TRBJ2-2; 11 bases are a match to TRBD2. Germline V gene data show CDR1 as SGHTA and CDR2 as FQGNSA. The CDR3 consists of 16 residues. V lost 5 bases, J lost 6 bases, and 8 bases stayed unmatched. CDR3 region: CASSPRTSGRAGELFF. CDR3 nucleotides: TGTGCCAGCAGCCCTCGGACTAGCGGGCGGGCCGGGGAGCTGTTTTTT.

The chain combines TRBV7-9 with TRBJ1-2, with 9 bases fitting TRBD1. CDR3 length: 14 residues. J was trimmed by 4 bases and V by 5 bases; bases with no gene match: 5. Germline V gene data show CDR1 as SEHNR and CDR2 as FQNEAQ (reference sequence). In DNA form, the CDR3 reads TGTGCCAGCAGCACAGGGGGCGCACTCTATGGCTACACCTTC. As protein: CASSTGGALYGYTF.

Worth noting for this clone: At one end, the junction sequence differs from germline, possibly due to a read error. The chain joins TRBV29-1 to TRBJ1-1, with TRBD1 matching 7 bases. The germline V gene has CDR1 SQVTM and CDR2 ANQGSEA. The CDR3 loop spans 16 amino acids. The CDR3 sequence: CSVEEQGTTPNTEAFF. The CDR3 DNA is TGCAGCGTCGAAGAACAGGGGACCACCCCCAACACTGAAGCTTTCTTT.

The chain employs TRBV28 and TRBJ1-2; 7 nucleotides agree with TRBD1. CDR1 MDHEN and CDR2 SYDVKM come from the germline V gene. The length of the CDR3 is 15 residues. The trim removed 0 bases at V and 1 base at J, leaving 2 bases unmatched. CDR3 region: CASSLWAGGNYGYTF. The DNA of the CDR3 is TGTGCCAGCAGTTTATGGGCAGGGGGTAACTATGGCTACACCTTC.

This sequence joins TRBV5-8 and TRBJ2-7; the D is unclear. The germline CDR1 and CDR2 sequences are SGHTS and YDEGEE. This CDR3 has 16 residues. Trimming cost V 4 bases and J 7 bases, with 24 bases left between them. CDR3 DNA: TGTGCCAGCAGCCAGAGAGATAAGAAGACTCGCTGGGAGCAGTACTTC. The encoded protein is CASSQRDKKTRWEQYF.

The chain links TRBV14 to TRBJ2-5, with 10 bases that match TRBD2. Germline trimming cut 8 bases from V and 2 bases from J; bases unmatched to any gene: 8. This CDR3 has 15 residues. In germline, CDR1 is SGHDN, CDR2 FVKESK. CDR3 nucleotide sequence: TGTGCCAGCCATTACTGGACTAGCGGACAAGAGACCCAGTACTTC. Protein: CASHYWTSGQETQYF.

The chain carries TRBV11-2 and TRBJ2-3; 10 bases are a match to TRBD2. From germline, CDR1 is SGHAT and CDR2 FQNNGV. The CDR3 has 18 residues. V shed 5 bases, J shed 0 bases, and the junction held 11 bases outside the gene matches. The CDR3 DNA reads TGTGCCAGCAGCCTACTGAAGACTAGCGGGCCTAGCACAGATACGCAGTATTTT. The encoded protein is CASSLLKTSGPSTDTQYF.

The V call is TRBV9, the J call TRBJ1-6; 8 bases agree with TRBD1. The CDR3 totals 16 residues. Germline CDR1 and CDR2: SGDLS and YYNGEE. Trimming cost V 0 bases and J 5 bases; bases outside gene matches: 4. The CDR3 DNA reads TGTGCCAGCAGCGTAGCAGGGGGCAGCCATAATTCACCCCTCCACTTT. Its protein product is CASSVAGGSHNSPLHF.

This chain connects TRBV10-3 to TRBJ2-3, with 16 bases identical to TRBD2. Germline V gene data show CDR1 as ENHRY and CDR2 as SYGVKD. The CDR3 contains 20 residues. V shed 4 bases and J 2 bases; nucleotides not matched to a gene: 12. CDR3 sequence (DNA): TGTGCCATCAGTGGCCAGCTCGGGACTAGCGGGGGGGCAAACACAGATACGCAGTATTTT. Protein sequence: CAISGQLGTSGGANTDTQYF.

The rearrangement links TRBV7-8 to TRBJ2-1, with a possible D match to TRBD1 (6 bases). V gave up 2 bases and J gave up 4 bases, with 21 bases separating them. The CDR3 loop spans 18 amino acids. The germline gives CDR1 SGHVS, CDR2 FQNEAQ. The CDR3 here is CASSLSVGDVRGYNEQFF. The DNA of the CDR3 is TGTGCCAGCAGCTTATCGGTGGGGGACGTGAGGGGGTACAATGAGCAGTTCTTC.

The V gene is TRBV3-1 (or the pseudogene TRBV3-2), the J gene TRBJ1-2, with 7 bases identical to TRBD1. This CDR3 contains 15 residues. The V segment lost 0 bases and the J segment 1 base; nucleotides outside the gene matches: 2. Germline V gene sequence: CDR1 LGHDT, CDR2 YNNKEL (reference sequence). CDR3 DNA: TGTGCCAGCAGCCAAGAGGGACAGATTAACTATGGCTACACCTTC. This codes for CASSQEGQINYGYTF.

The V call is TRBV19, the J call TRBJ1-1, with a possible D match to TRBD1 (6 bases). Germline lookup yields CDR1 LNHDA and CDR2 SQIVND (reference sequence). The CDR3 extends over 15 amino acids. Trimming cost V 7 bases and J 6 bases, with 21 bases left between them. The CDR3 loop reads CASIQGGGFKPEAFF. Here the CDR3 DNA reads TGTGCCAGTATCCAAGGGGGGGGGTTTAAACCTGAAGCTTTCTTT.

This clone came up a few times. The chain carries TRBV7-6 and TRBJ2-5, with TRBD1 matching 8 bases. The CDR3 spans 17 residues. J gave up 5 bases and V 4 bases, and 15 bases lay outside the gene matches. Germline CDR1 and CDR2: SGHVS and FNYEAQ. The CDR3 region is CASSYGSGRGPLETQYF. CDR3 bases: TGTGCCAGCAGCTACGGTTCGGGCAGGGGGCCTCTGGAGACCCAGTACTTC.

V is TRBV10-1 and J is TRBJ1-1; no firm D call. V lost 5 bases, J lost 1 base, and 14 bases lay in between. This CDR3 spans 15 amino acids. Per germline, CDR1 WNHNN and CDR2 SYGVQD (reference sequence). CDR3 region: CASSLTITGNTEAFF. The CDR3 DNA reads TGCGCCAGCAGTCTAACGATTACGGGGAACACTGAAGCTTTCTTT.

The chain carries TRBV5-4 and TRBJ2-3, with TRBD2 matching 14 bases. The CDR3 covers 18 residues. The germline V gene encodes CDR1 SGHNT and CDR2 YYREEE (reference sequence). After removal of 4 bases from V and 2 bases from J, the junction contained 9 bases not matched to a gene. The CDR3 sequence is CASSDGLAGGWYTDTQYF. The CDR3 DNA is TGTGCCAGCAGCGATGGACTAGCGGGGGGATGGTACACAGATACGCAGTATTTT.

The chain recombines TRBV19 with TRBJ2-3; D is unclear. Germline V gene sequence: CDR1 LNHDA, CDR2 SQIVND (reference sequence). This CDR3 is 13 amino acids long. The ends were cut back, 3 bases at V and 0 bases at J, with 4 bases in the middle. CDR3 sequence reads: CASSMTSTDTQYF. The CDR3 nucleotides read TGTGCCAGTAGTATGACTAGCACAGATACGCAGTATTTT.

The gene calls are TRBV28 and TRBJ2-7; no firm D call. CDR1 and CDR2 from the germline V gene are MDHEN and SYDVKM. The CDR3 is 13 residues long. With 7 bases removed from V and 6 bases from J, the gap between germline ends came to 16 bases. CDR3 loop: CASMNLDGVEQYF. The CDR3 DNA reads as TGTGCCAGCATGAACTTAGATGGAGTCGAGCAGTACTTC. The full variable domain, rest sourced from reference TRBV28 and TRBJ2-7, is DVKVTQSSRYLVKRTGEKVFLECVQDMDHENMFWYRQDPGLGLRLIYFSYDVKMKEKGDIPEGYSVSREKKERFSLILESASTNQTSMYLCASMNLDGVEQYFGPGTRLTVT.